The present entry profiles one T cell receptor (beta chain) with its context. The CDR3 sequence is 18 residues long. Trimming took 2 bases from V and 5 from J, leaving 23 bases between them. The V gene's germline CDR1 is KGHDR and CDR2 SFDVKD. In the study's own analysis: Estimated nucleated cell counts came from reference gene primer amplification. Measured with immunoSEQ multiplex PCR; TCRdb has only the in-frame clones, and not every one. That table supplies the V and J calls and clone size; D and trimming were determined from the DNA. The sample shows around 200,000 clones, around four fifths of them seen only once. The data were taken from a study of blood T cell repertoires in COVID-19. Study in general: The United States, Italy and Spain provided the acute and convalescent COVID-19 samples.

V and J are TRBV24-1 and TRBJ1-1; tentatively, D is TRBD1 (5 bases). The TCR originated in a man aged 50 or older with active or convalescent COVID-19. The sample was peripheral blood. CDR3 protein: CATSDSPPWGGRRTEAFF. The DNA of the CDR3 is TGTGCCACCAGTGATTCCCCCCCTTGGGGGGGGAGAAGAACTGAAGCTTTCTTT.